The 18 T cell receptor beta chains below come from one sample, sequenced in a study of T-cell reconstitution after alpha-beta-depleted transplantation in children. TCRbeta library preparation incorporated unique molecular identifiers. MiXCR was run by TCRdb on the PCR reads, yielding one entry per CDR3 protein. Among 450,000 to 600,000 distinct CDR3 sequences listed, about 31% were seen once. The specimen comprised PBMCs from the stem cell graft donor, sampled from the stem cell graft. The source is a human donor who donated a stem cell graft to a child with aplastic anemia.

The CDR3: CSARDMAGVGYNEQFF. The CDR3, as DNA: TGCAGTGCTAGAGATATGGCGGGAGTAGGTTACAATGAGCAGTTCTTC. The chain has TRBV20-1 and TRBJ2-1, with 7 bases identical to TRBD2. Germline trimming cut 0 bases from V and 4 bases from J; bases unmatched to any gene: 9. This CDR3 is 16 amino acids long. Germline V lookup: CDR1 DFQATT, CDR2 SNEGSKA (reference sequence).

This clonotype has a handful of counts. The chain joins TRBV20-1 to TRBJ2-2; tentatively, D is TRBD2 (6 bases). The CDR3 is made up of 14 amino acids. Per the germline V gene, CDR1 is DFQATT and CDR2 is SNEGSKA (reference sequence). The V end was cut by 6 bases, the J end by 6 bases, with 17 bases between. The CDR3 DNA is TGCAGTGCGATCTGGGGAGGAGGGGCCGGGGAGCTGTTTTTT. This translates into CSAIWGGGAGELFF.

The V and J genes are TRBV20-1 and TRBJ1-1; 9 bases fit TRBD1. This CDR3 has 14 residues. V was pared by 6 bases and J by 1 base, with 6 bases of the junction left unmatched. The germline CDR1 and CDR2 sequences are DFQATT and SNEGSKA (reference sequence). This chain's CDR3 is CSAGKTGGNTEAFF. The CDR3 coding sequence is TGCAGTGCGGGGAAGACAGGGGGGAACACTGAAGCTTTCTTT.

This clonotype showed up just a few times. The V call is TRBV20-1, the J call TRBJ2-1; 7 nucleotides align to TRBD2. The J segment lost 13 bases and the V segment lost 6 bases, leaving 6 bases of the junction unmatched. Germline V CDR1 and CDR2: DFQATT, SNEGSKA (reference sequence). This CDR3 is 10 amino acids long. The CDR3 DNA is TGCAGTGCCCTGGGGGACTATCAGTTCTTC. As protein: CSALGDYQFF.

This clonotype was counted between two and nine times. V and J are TRBV15 and TRBJ1-1, with 12 nucleotides matching TRBD1. Germline values: CDR1 LNHNV, CDR2 YYDKDF (reference sequence). CDR3 length equals 13 residues. After removal of 5 bases from V and 7 bases from J, the junction contained 2 bases not matched to a gene. CDR3 DNA: TGTGCCACCAGCGGGACAGGGGGCGGTGAAGCTTTCTTT. The encoded protein is CATSGTGGGEAFF.

Only a few counts were recorded for this clonotype. This chain links TRBV29-1 with TRBJ1-2; 10 bases are shared with TRBD1. J was trimmed by 8 bases and V by 1 base; bases with no gene match: 1. Per the germline V gene, CDR1 is SQVTM and CDR2 is ANQGSEA. This CDR3 has 12 amino acids. The CDR3 sequence: CSVEGQGAGYTF. The CDR3 DNA follows: TGCAGCGTTGAAGGACAGGGGGCAGGCTACACCTTC.

The chain has TRBV4-3 and TRBJ2-3; no clear D gene. CDR1 LGHNA and CDR2 YSLEER come from the germline V gene. The CDR3 length is 15 residues. Between the trimmed V and J ends, which lost 0 bases and 4 bases, there was a span of 11 bases. CDR3 coding DNA: TGCGCCAGCAGCCAAGATCAACAATCGCCAGATACGCAGTATTTT. This sequence encodes CASSQDQQSPDTQYF.

The genes are TRBV4-3 and TRBJ1-1, with 7 bases identical to TRBD1. The germline V gene encodes CDR1 LGHNA and CDR2 YSLEER. Trimming removed 3 bases from V and 1 base from J; junction bases left unmatched: 5. The CDR3 loop spans 15 amino acids. Here the CDR3 reads CASSHLDRANTEAFF. CDR3 DNA: TGCGCCAGCAGCCACCTAGACAGGGCGAACACTGAAGCTTTCTTT.

This clonotype has a handful of counts. The chain joins TRBV18 to TRBJ1-6, with D perhaps matching TRBD1 (5 bases). In germline, CDR1 is KGHSH, CDR2 LQKENI. The V and J ends lost 0 bases and 3 bases respectively, with 9 bases between them. CDR3 length equals 16 residues. The CDR3 region has the DNA TGTGCCAGCTCACCACCGGGACGCTACTATAATTCACCCCTCCACTTT. Translating gives CASSPPGRYYNSPLHF. Looking up the rest from reference TRBV18 and TRBJ1-6 gives the full variable domain: NAGVMQNPRHLVRRRGQEARLRCSPMKGHSHVYWYRQLPEEGLKFMVYLQKENIIDESGMPKERFSAEFPKEGPSILRIQQVVRGDSAAYFCASSPPGRYYNSPLHFGNGTRLTVT.

This clonotype was counted a few times. J is TRBJ2-1 and V is TRBV5-6, with 7 bases that match TRBD2. The CDR3 runs to 13 residues. V trimming: 1 base; J trimming: 6 bases; junction bases outside the gene matches: 1. Germline CDR1 and CDR2: SGHDT and YYEEEE. CDR3 protein: CASSLWGGNEQFF. The CDR3 DNA reads as TGTGCCAGCAGCTTGTGGGGGGGCAATGAGCAGTTCTTC.

CDR3 residues: CASSPGTAPQHF. As DNA, the CDR3 is TGTGCCAGCAGTCCCGGGACAGCACCCCAGCATTTT. J is TRBJ1-5 and V is TRBV6-2 or TRBV6-3, with 7 bases fitting TRBD1. The V gene end was trimmed by 5 bases and the J gene end by 10 bases; junction bases not matched to a gene: 5. The length of the CDR3 is 12 residues. Germline-derived CDR1 and CDR2 are MNHEY and SVGEGT.

The sample holds a few counts of this clonotype. V gene TRBV20-1 combines with J gene TRBJ2-3; D unclear. The CDR3 spans 11 residues. Germline V CDR1 and CDR2: DFQATT, SNEGSKA (reference sequence). Deletions cut 6 bases from V and 3 bases from J, with 7 bases between. The CDR3 bases are TGCAGTGCAGGGCGGACAGATACGCAGTATTTT. This sequence encodes CSAGRTDTQYF.

The rearrangement links TRBV30 to TRBJ1-1; perhaps TRBD1 as D (6 bases). Germline CDR1 is GTSNPN and CDR2 is SVGIG (reference sequence). The V and J ends lost 0 bases and 4 bases respectively, with 9 bases between them. The CDR3 loop spans 13 amino acids. CDR3 residues: CAWSVGQFTEAFF. The CDR3, as DNA: TGTGCCTGGAGTGTTGGACAGTTCACTGAAGCTTTCTTT.

CDR3 region: CASSSPGRANEKLFF. The CDR3 bases are TGTGCCAGCAGTAGCCCGGGTAGGGCTAATGAAAAACTGTTTTTT. The genes are TRBV6-1 and TRBJ1-4, with D uncertain. The CDR3 loop spans 15 amino acids. CDR1 MNHNS and CDR2 SASEGT come from the germline V gene. V was trimmed by 5 bases and J by 3 bases, leaving 13 bases between them.

This clonotype was picked up a small number of times. The chain has TRBV19 and TRBJ1-4, with TRBD1 matching 8 bases. The J segment lost 2 bases and the V segment lost 6 bases, leaving 11 bases of the junction unmatched. The germline V gene has CDR1 LNHDA and CDR2 SQIVND (reference sequence). This CDR3 is built from 17 residues. The DNA of the CDR3 is TGTGCCAGTAGCGCCCGGACAGGGAAGATCACTAATGAAAAACTGTTTTTT. The encoded protein is CASSARTGKITNEKLFF. Using reference TRBV19 and TRBJ1-4 for the parts outside the CDR3, the full variable domain is DGGITQSPKYLFRKEGQNVTLSCEQNLNHDAMYWYRQDPGQGLRLIYYSQIVNDFQKGDIAEGYSVSREKKESFPLTVTSAQKNPTAFYLCASSARTGKITNEKLFFGSGTQLSVL.

This chain connects TRBV12-5 to TRBJ1-3, with D perhaps TRBD1 (5 bases). Trimming removed 6 bases at V and 0 bases at J, with 15 bases between. The CDR3 runs to 16 residues. Germline V lookup: CDR1 LGHNT, CDR2 FRNRAP. The CDR3 DNA sequence: TGTGCTAGTGGAACGGGGGAACCTTACTCTGGAAACACCATATATTTT. Its protein is CASGTGEPYSGNTIYF.

This clonotype has only a few counts. CDR3 loop: CSVGDRDQPQHF. As DNA, the CDR3 is TGCAGCGTTGGGGACAGAGATCAGCCCCAGCATTTT. The chain joins TRBV29-1 to TRBJ1-5; 7 nucleotides line up with TRBD1. The CDR3 consists of 12 residues. In germline, CDR1 is SQVTM, CDR2 ANQGSEA. J was trimmed by 5 bases and V by 4 bases; bases with no gene match: 2.

The chain has TRBV18 and TRBJ2-3, with D maybe TRBD2 (6 bases). CDR1 is KGHSH, CDR2 LQKENI, per germline. The CDR3 consists of 14 residues. The V and J ends lost 4 bases and 5 bases respectively, with 13 bases between them. CDR3 coding DNA: TGTGCCAGCTCACGGAGGGTGGAAGGAGATACGCAGTATTTT. It translates to CASSRRVEGDTQYF.